These 17 T cell receptor beta chains were all obtained from the same sample, sequenced in a study of blood T cells in healthy people across ages (dated by TCRdb to about 2015). The receptor library was made with 5' RACE. TCRdb shows the sequencer as Illumina HiSeq 2500. The second PCR ran for about 6 to 12 cycles and used a J-beta primer mix along with a sample-barcoded 5' primer. TCRdb trimmed public reads at Q25 via fastp, called clones via MiXCR and kept in-frame beta chains. Rows are unified per CDR3 protein, each entry keeping the most common DNA and genes. This sample is represented by some 900,000 distinct CDR3 sequences; under 30% of them were singletons. Together, the top ten hold 15% to 20% of the sample. Source material: blood. The receptors derive from a woman aged 80 or older in good health.

This clonotype was seen a handful of times. V is TRBV6-2 or TRBV6-3 and J is TRBJ2-7; 14 nucleotides agree with TRBD2. Germline V gene lookup returns CDR1 MNHEY and CDR2 SVGEGT. The V gene end was trimmed by 2 bases and the J gene end by 0 bases; junction bases not matched to a gene: 6. The CDR3 runs 18 residues. The CDR3 sequence is CASSYRRLAGGSSYEQYF. The CDR3 region has the DNA TGTGCCAGCAGTTACCGCCGACTAGCGGGGGGGAGCTCCTACGAGCAGTACTTC.

The V gene is TRBV6-5, the J gene TRBJ1-2; unclear D gene. The V and J ends lost 6 bases and 4 bases respectively, with 15 bases between them. Germline V gives CDR1 MNHEY, CDR2 SVGAGI. CDR3 size: 14 residues. The CDR3 region has the DNA TGTGCCAGCAGAATAAGCGACAACCCCTATGGCTACACCTTC. Its translation: CASRISDNPYGYTF.

This clonotype was counted between two and nine times. V and J are TRBV11-2 and TRBJ2-1, with TRBD2 matching over 7 bases. Germline CDR1 and CDR2: SGHAT and FQNNGV. The CDR3 length is 16 residues. V lost 1 base and J lost 9; bases outside the gene matches: 12. Here the CDR3 DNA reads TGTGCCAGCAGCTTAGGGACGGCTGGGAGGGCGGGTGAGCAGTTCTTC. Translating gives CASSLGTAGRAGEQFF.

In its sample, this clonotype was seen a few times. V and J are TRBV24-1 and TRBJ2-5, with D unresolved. CDR1 KGHDR and CDR2 SFDVKD come from the germline V gene. Trimming removed 5 bases at V and 2 bases at J, with 11 bases between. The CDR3 is made up of 14 amino acids. The CDR3 region is CATSVASGQETQYF. The CDR3 region has the DNA TGTGCCACCAGTGTAGCCTCCGGACAAGAGACCCAGTACTTC.

The chain has TRBV7-6 and TRBJ2-7, with 9 bases matching TRBD1. With the DNA end fitting TRBJ2-5 better, the J assignment may be wrong. CDR3 length: 14 amino acids. Per the germline V gene, CDR1 is SGHVS and CDR2 is FNYEAQ. The chain's CDR3 is CASSSRDRVETQYF. In nucleotides, the CDR3 is TGTGCCAGCAGCTCCCGGGACAGGGTGGAGACCCAGTACTTC.

V gene TRBV5-1 combines with J gene TRBJ1-2, with D possibly matching TRBD1 (5 bases). The CDR3 sequence is 14 residues long. Germline assignment: CDR1 SGHRS and CDR2 YFSETQ. The V gene lost 4 bases and the J gene lost 3 bases, with 13 bases spanning the gap. DNA for the CDR3: TGCGCCAGCAGCAACCGGGGCCTCGACTATGGCTACACCTTC. This codes for CASSNRGLDYGYTF.

This rearrangement joins TRBV7-2 to TRBJ2-5; tentative D call: TRBD2 (5 bases). Germline V gene data show CDR1 as SGHTA and CDR2 as FQGNSA. The CDR3 loop spans 14 amino acids. Trimming left V 5 bases short and J 5 bases short, with 15 bases between. CDR3 coding DNA: TGTGCCAGCAGCCCAACGGGGATGGGGGAGACCCAGTACTTC. It yields the protein CASSPTGMGETQYF. Combining the CDR3 with reference TRBV7-2 and TRBJ2-5 gives the whole variable domain GAGVSQSPSNKVTEKGKDVELRCDPISGHTALYWYRQSLGQGLEFLIYFQGNSAPDKSGLPSDRFSAERTGGSVSTLTIQRTQQEDSAVYLCASSPTGMGETQYFGPGTRLLVL.

This clonotype showed up many times. CDR3 nucleotides: TGTGCCAGCAGTTTCTACAGGGGTTATAACACAGATACGCAGTATTTT. Protein: CASSFYRGYNTDTQYF. The rearrangement uses TRBV27 and TRBJ2-3, with 7 bases matching TRBD1. CDR1 MNHEY and CDR2 SMNVEV come from the germline V gene (reference sequence). This CDR3 region has 16 residues. Losses at the gene ends were 3 bases for V and 2 bases for J; bases not matched to a gene: 8.

The chain carries TRBV18 and TRBJ1-1; D remains ambiguous. Germline assignment: CDR1 KGHSH and CDR2 LQKENI. The CDR3 totals 13 residues. V was clipped by 3 bases and J by 1 base, with 6 bases between them. Here the CDR3 reads CASSPTSNTEAFF. The DNA of the CDR3 is TGTGCCAGCTCACCGACATCGAACACTGAAGCTTTCTTT.

With regard to this clonotype: The germline gene is not matched at one end of the junction; a read error may be the cause. The rearrangement uses TRBV6-2 or TRBV6-3 and TRBJ2-5, with D possibly matching TRBD1 (5 bases). The CDR3 has 12 amino acids. Germline V gene data show CDR1 as MNHEY and CDR2 as SVGEGT. This chain's CDR3 is CASNRIQGTQYF. The CDR3 nucleotides read TGCGCCAGCAACAGGATCCAAGGGACCCAGTACTTC.

Regarding this clonotype: Possible read error: a much larger clone is one base away. The chain uses TRBV6-2 or TRBV6-3 and TRBJ2-7; tentative D call: TRBD2 (7 bases). The J call may be mistaken, given a closer DNA end match to TRBJ2-5. CDR1 and CDR2 (germline): MNHEY, SVGEGT. The CDR3 runs to 15 residues. The CDR3 DNA reads as TGTGCCAGCAGTTACGTGGGGGGGCAGCGAGAGACCCAGTACTTC. This codes for CASSYVGGQRETQYF.

The chain employs TRBV12-3 or TRBV12-4 and TRBJ1-5, with TRBD1 as a possible D gene (6 bases). Trimming removed 6 bases from V and 4 bases from J, with 16 bases in between. The CDR3 is made up of 15 amino acids. The CDR3 protein is CASRSTGSRNQPQHF. CDR3 DNA sequence: TGTGCCAGCAGGAGCACAGGGAGCCGAAATCAGCCCCAGCATTTT.

This clonotype has at least ten counts. This chain connects TRBV7-2 to TRBJ2-6; 8 nucleotides align to TRBD1. This CDR3 spans 15 amino acids. Unmatched junction bases numbered 5, after V lost 10 bases and J lost 0 bases. The germline V gene has CDR1 SGHTA and CDR2 FQGNSA. The CDR3 sequence: CATQDRASGANVLTF. DNA for the CDR3: TGTGCCACCCAGGACAGGGCCTCTGGGGCCAACGTCCTGACTTTC.

This chain joins TRBV3-1 and TRBJ1-6; D is undetermined. Per the germline V gene, CDR1 is LGHDT and CDR2 is YNNKEL (reference sequence). The CDR3 extends over 17 amino acids. Trimming stripped 3 bases from V and 0 bases from J, with 12 bases between. The CDR3 sequence is CASSHLGRSSYNSPLHF. The CDR3 DNA reads as TGTGCCAGCAGCCATTTAGGCCGGAGCTCCTATAATTCACCCCTCCACTTT.

The rearrangement links TRBV5-1 to TRBJ1-4; D remains ambiguous. The CDR3 is made up of 16 amino acids. V gave up 0 bases and J gave up 5 bases, with 14 bases separating them. From germline, CDR1 is SGHRS and CDR2 YFSETQ. CDR3 sequence reads: CASSLASRNSNEKLFF. As DNA, the CDR3 is TGCGCCAGCAGCTTGGCCAGTCGGAATTCGAATGAAAAACTGTTTTTT.

In its sample, this clonotype was seen many times. V gene TRBV30 combines with J gene TRBJ2-1; the match to TRBD1 covers 7 bases. The CDR3 totals 14 residues. Germline V CDR1 and CDR2: GTSNPN, SVGIG (reference sequence). After removal of 2 bases from V and 8 bases from J, the junction contained 9 bases not matched to a gene. The CDR3 DNA reads TGTGCCTGGAGTAGCTTAGGGGGCTCCTATGAGCAGTTCTTC. Translation gives CAWSSLGGSYEQFF.

A remark on this clonotype: A much larger clone differs from this one at a single base, so this may be a read error. The V gene is TRBV6-5, the J gene TRBJ2-7; D assignment may be TRBD1 or TRBD2 (6 bases each). The V end was cut by 5 bases, the J end by 3 bases, with 17 bases between. The CDR3 consists of 15 residues. Germline V lookup: CDR1 MNHEY, CDR2 SVGAGI. The CDR3 region is CASSPRGAVGYEQYF. Written as DNA, the CDR3 is TGTGCCAGCAGTCCTAGGGGGGCAGTTGGCTACGAGCAGTACTTC.